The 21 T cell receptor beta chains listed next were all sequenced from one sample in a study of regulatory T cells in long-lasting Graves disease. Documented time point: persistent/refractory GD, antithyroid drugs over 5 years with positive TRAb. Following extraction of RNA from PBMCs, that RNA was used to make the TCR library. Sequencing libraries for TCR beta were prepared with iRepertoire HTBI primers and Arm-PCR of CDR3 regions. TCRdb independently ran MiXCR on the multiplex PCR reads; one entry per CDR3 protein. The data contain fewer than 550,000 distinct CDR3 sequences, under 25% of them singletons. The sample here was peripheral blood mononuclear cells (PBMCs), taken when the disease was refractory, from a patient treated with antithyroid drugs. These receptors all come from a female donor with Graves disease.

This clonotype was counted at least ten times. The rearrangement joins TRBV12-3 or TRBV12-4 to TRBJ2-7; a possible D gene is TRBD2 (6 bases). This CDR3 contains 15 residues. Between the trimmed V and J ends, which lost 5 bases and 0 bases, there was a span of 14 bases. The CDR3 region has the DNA TGTGCCAGCAGTCCCTTTGTGGGACTCTCCTACGAGCAGTACTTC. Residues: CASSPFVGLSYEQYF.

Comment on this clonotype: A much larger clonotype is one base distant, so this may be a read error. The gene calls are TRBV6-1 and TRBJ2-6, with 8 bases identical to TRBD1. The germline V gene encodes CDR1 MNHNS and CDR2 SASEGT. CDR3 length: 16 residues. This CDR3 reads CASRRQGISGANALTF. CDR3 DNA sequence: TGTGCCAGCAGACGACAGGGGATAAGTGGGGCCAACGCCCTGACTTTC.

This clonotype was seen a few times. In DNA, the CDR3 is TGTGCCAGTAGTATTGGACAGGGGCAAGACGAGCAGTACTTC. Its translation is CASSIGQGQDEQYF. V and J are TRBV19 and TRBJ2-7; 9 bases are a match to TRBD1. Trimming cost V 3 bases and J 5 bases; bases outside gene matches: 5. This CDR3 region has 14 residues. The germline CDR1 and CDR2 sequences are LNHDA and SQIVND (reference sequence). The full variable domain, rest sourced from reference TRBV19 and TRBJ2-7, is DGGITQSPKYLFRKEGQNVTLSCEQNLNHDAMYWYRQDPGQGLRLIYYSQIVNDFQKGDIAEGYSVSREKKESFPLTVTSAQKNPTAFYLCASSIGQGQDEQYFGPGTRLTVT.

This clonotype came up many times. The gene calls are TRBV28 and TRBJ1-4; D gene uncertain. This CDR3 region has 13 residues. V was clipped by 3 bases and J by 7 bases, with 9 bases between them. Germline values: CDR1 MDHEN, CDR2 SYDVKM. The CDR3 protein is CASSFDGGEKLFF. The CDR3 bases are TGTGCCAGCAGTTTCGACGGTGGTGAAAAACTGTTTTTT.

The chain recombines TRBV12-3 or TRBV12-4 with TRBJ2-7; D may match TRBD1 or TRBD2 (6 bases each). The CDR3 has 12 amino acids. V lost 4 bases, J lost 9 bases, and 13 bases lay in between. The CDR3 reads CASSYQGTGQYF. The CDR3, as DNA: TGTGCCAGCAGTTACCAGGGGACTGGGCAGTACTTC.

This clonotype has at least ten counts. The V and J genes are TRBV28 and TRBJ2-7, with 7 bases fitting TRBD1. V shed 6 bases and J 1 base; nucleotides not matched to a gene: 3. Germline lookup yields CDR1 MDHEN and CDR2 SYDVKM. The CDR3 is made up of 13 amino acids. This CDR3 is CASSWDRSYEQYF. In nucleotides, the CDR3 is TGTGCCAGCAGCTGGGACAGATCCTACGAGCAGTACTTC.

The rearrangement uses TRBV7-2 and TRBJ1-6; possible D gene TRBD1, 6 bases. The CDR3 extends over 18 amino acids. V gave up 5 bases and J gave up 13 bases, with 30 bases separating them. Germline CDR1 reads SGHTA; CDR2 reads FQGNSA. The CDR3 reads CASSRHPPGTGSFSPLHF. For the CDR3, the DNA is TGTGCCAGCAGCCGACACCCCCCGGGAACAGGGTCTTTTTCCCCCCTCCACTTT.

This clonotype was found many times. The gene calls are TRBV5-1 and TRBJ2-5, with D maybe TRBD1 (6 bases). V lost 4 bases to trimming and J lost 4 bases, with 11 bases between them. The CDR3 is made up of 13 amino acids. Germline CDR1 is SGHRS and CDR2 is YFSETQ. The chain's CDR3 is CASSPSGAETQYF. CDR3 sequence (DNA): TGCGCCAGCAGCCCATCAGGGGCAGAGACCCAGTACTTC.

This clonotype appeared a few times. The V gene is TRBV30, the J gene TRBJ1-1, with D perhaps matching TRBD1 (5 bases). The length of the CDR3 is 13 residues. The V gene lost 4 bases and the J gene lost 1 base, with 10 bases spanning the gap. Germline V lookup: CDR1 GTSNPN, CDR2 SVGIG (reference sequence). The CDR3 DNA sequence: TGTGCCTGGATTCAGGGCGCGAACACTGAAGCTTTCTTT. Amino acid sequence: CAWIQGANTEAFF.

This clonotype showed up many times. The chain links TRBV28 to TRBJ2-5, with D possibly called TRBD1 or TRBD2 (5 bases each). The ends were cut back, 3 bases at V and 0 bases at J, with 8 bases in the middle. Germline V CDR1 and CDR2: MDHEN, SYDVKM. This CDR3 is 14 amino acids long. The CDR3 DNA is TGTGCCAGCAGTTTTATGGGGGACCAAGAGACCCAGTACTTC. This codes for CASSFMGDQETQYF.

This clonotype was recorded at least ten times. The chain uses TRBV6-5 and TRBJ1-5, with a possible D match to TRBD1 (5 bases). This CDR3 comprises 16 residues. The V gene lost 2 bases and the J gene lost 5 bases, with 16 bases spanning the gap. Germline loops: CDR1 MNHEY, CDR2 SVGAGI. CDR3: CASSYPGRGRDQPQHF. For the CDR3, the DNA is TGTGCCAGCAGTTACCCAGGGAGGGGTCGAGATCAGCCCCAGCATTTT.

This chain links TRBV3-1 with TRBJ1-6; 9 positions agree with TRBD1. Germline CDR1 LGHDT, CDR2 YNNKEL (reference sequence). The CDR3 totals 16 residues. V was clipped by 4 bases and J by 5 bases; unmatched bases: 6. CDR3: CASSPWTGADNSPLHF. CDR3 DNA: TGTGCCAGCAGCCCCTGGACAGGGGCGGATAATTCACCCCTCCACTTT.

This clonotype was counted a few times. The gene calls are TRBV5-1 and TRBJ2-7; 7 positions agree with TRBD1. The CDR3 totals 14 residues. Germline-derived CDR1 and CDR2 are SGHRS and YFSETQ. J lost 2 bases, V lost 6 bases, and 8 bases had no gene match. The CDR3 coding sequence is TGCGCCAGCAAGCCAAGGGACAGAGCCTACGAGCAGTACTTC. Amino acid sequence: CASKPRDRAYEQYF.

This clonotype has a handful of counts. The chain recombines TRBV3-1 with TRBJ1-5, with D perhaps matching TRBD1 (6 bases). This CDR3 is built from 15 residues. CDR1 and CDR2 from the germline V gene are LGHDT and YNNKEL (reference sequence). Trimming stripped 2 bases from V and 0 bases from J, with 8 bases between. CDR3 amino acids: CASSQQGGSNQPQHF. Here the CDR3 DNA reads TGTGCCAGCAGCCAACAAGGGGGTAGCAATCAGCCCCAGCATTTT.

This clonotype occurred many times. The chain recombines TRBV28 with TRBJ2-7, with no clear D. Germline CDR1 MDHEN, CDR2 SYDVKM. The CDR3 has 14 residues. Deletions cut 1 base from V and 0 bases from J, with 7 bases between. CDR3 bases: TGTGCCAGCAGTTTATCTCCCAGCTCCTACGAGCAGTACGTC. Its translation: CASSLSPSSYEQYV.

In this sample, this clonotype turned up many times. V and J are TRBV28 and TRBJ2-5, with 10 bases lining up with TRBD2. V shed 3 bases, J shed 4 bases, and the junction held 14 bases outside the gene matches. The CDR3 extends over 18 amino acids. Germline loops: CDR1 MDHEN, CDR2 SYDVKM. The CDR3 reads CASSLSASGGIRGETQYF. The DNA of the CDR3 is TGTGCCAGCAGTTTGTCAGCTAGCGGGGGCATCAGGGGAGAGACCCAGTACTTC.

CDR3 protein: CASSQDGHAPTYGYTF. The CDR3 DNA sequence: TGTGCCAGCAGCCAAGACGGGCACGCACCCACCTATGGCTACACCTTC. The J gene is TRBJ1-2, the V gene TRBV3-1; D not certain. The germline CDR1 and CDR2 sequences are LGHDT and YNNKEL (reference sequence). The V end was cut by 0 bases, the J end by 4 bases, with 15 bases between. The CDR3 spans 16 residues. The whole variable domain, remainder taken from reference TRBV3-1 and TRBJ1-2, is DTAVSQTPKYLVTQMGNDKSIKCEQNLGHDTMYWYKQDSKKFLKIMFSYNNKELIINETVPNRFSPKSPDKAHLNLHINSLELGDSAVYFCASSQDGHAPTYGYTFGSGTRLTVV.

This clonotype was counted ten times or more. The DNA for the CDR3 is TGTGCCAGCAGTTACACAAGACAGGGGACGCTTCGGGTCGAGCAGTACTTC. As protein: CASSYTRQGTLRVEQYF. V gene TRBV6-2 or TRBV6-3 combines with J gene TRBJ2-7; 8 bases align to TRBD1. CDR1 is MNHEY, CDR2 SVGEGT, per germline. The CDR3 length is 17 residues. J was trimmed by 6 bases and V by 2 bases; bases with no gene match: 15.

CDR3 protein: CASSSRSMDREGYTF. The CDR3 DNA reads TGTGCCAGCAGCTCCCGGAGCATGGACAGGGAGGGCTACACCTTC. This chain connects TRBV7-9 to TRBJ1-2; 8 bases line up with TRBD1. Germline assignment: CDR1 SEHNR and CDR2 FQNEAQ (reference sequence). V lost 4 bases, J lost 8 bases, and 12 bases stayed unmatched. The CDR3 has 15 residues.

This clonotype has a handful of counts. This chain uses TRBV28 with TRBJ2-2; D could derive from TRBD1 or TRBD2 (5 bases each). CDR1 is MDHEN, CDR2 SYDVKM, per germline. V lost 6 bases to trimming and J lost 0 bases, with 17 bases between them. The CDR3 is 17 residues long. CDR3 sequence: CASSSTSGPTNTGELFF. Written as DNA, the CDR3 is TGTGCCAGCAGCTCCACCTCGGGGCCTACGAACACCGGGGAGCTGTTTTTT.

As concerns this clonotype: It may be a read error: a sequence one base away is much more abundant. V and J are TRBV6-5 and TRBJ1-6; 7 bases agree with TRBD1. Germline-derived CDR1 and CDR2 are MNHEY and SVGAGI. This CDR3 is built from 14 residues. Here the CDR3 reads CASNYWDRSSPLHF. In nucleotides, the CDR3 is TGTGCCAGCAATTACTGGGACAGATCCTCACCCCTCCACTTT.